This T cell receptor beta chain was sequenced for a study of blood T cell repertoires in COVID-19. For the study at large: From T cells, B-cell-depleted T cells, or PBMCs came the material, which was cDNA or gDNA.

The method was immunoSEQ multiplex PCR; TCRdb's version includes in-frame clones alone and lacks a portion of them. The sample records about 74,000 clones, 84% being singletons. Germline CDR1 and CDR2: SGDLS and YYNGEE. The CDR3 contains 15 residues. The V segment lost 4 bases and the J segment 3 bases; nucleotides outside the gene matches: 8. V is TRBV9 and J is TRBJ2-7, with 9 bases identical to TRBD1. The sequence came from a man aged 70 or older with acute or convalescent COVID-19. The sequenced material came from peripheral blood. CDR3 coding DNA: TGTGCCAGCAGCCCCGACAGGGGGAGTCTCTACGAGCAGTACTTC. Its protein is CASSPDRGSLYEQYF.